The 18 T cell receptor beta chains below come from one sample, sequenced in a study of shared T cell receptors in the human thymus. TCRdb keeps only in-frame clones here, not all; method: immunoSEQ multiplex PCR. This table has over 650,000 clones, about 87% appearing once. The same specimen was also included in a second study, on human thymus T cells.

Specimen: thymocytes. These receptors were taken from a boy under two years old with a congenital heart defect.

The chain joins TRBV28 to TRBJ2-7, with D maybe TRBD1 (6 bases). Deletions cut 10 bases from V and 4 bases from J, with 14 bases between. The CDR3 runs 12 residues. CDR1 is MDHEN, CDR2 SYDVKM, per germline. The CDR3 DNA is TGTGCCACCAACAGGGAAGCTTACGAGCAGTACTTC. It is translated as CATNREAYEQYF.

V is TRBV30 and J is TRBJ2-5; 10 bases map to TRBD2. Germline values: CDR1 GTSNPN, CDR2 SVGIG (reference sequence). V lost 4 bases to trimming and J lost 2 bases; unmatched junction nucleotides: 7. There are 15 residues in the CDR3. CDR3: CAWKPGLAAQETQYF. CDR3 DNA: TGTGCCTGGAAACCTGGACTAGCGGCACAAGAGACCCAGTACTTC.

The J gene is TRBJ1-4, the V gene TRBV5-4, with 8 bases that match TRBD1. The CDR3 contains 15 residues. Germline-derived CDR1 and CDR2 are SGHNT and YYREEE (reference sequence). J lost 5 bases, V lost 0 bases, and 3 bases had no gene match. CDR3 amino acids: CASSLGGTGNEKLFF. In DNA form, the CDR3 reads TGTGCCAGCAGCTTGGGTGGGACAGGAAATGAAAAACTGTTTTTT.

The CDR3 DNA reads as TGTGCCAGCAGCCGGCGGGGTCAGCCCGCTGAAGCTTTCTTT. This sequence encodes CASSRRGQPAEAFF. J is TRBJ1-1 and V is TRBV16; D remains unclear. Germline V gives CDR1 KGHSY, CDR2 FQNENV. V was cut by 4 bases and J by 6 bases, with 15 bases left in between. This CDR3 spans 14 amino acids.

CDR3 DNA sequence: TGTGCCTGGAGTTCGAGCATTCCCACTGAAGCTTTCTTT. It encodes CAWSSSIPTEAFF. The chain joins TRBV30 to TRBJ1-1; D unclear. Germline lookup yields CDR1 GTSNPN and CDR2 SVGIG (reference sequence). V was pared by 2 bases and J by 4 bases, with 11 bases between. This CDR3 is 13 amino acids long.

This chain connects TRBV4-3 to TRBJ2-4; D remains unclear. Germline V gives CDR1 LGHNA, CDR2 YSLEER. The CDR3 sequence is 16 residues long. The ends were cut back, 0 bases at V and 3 bases at J, with 12 bases in the middle. The CDR3 sequence: CASSQDPEYSKNIQYF. The CDR3 nucleotides are TGCGCCAGCAGCCAAGATCCCGAGTACAGCAAAAACATTCAGTACTTC.

The rearrangement uses TRBV10-1 and TRBJ2-7; 11 bases agree with TRBD1. Looked up from germline, CDR1 is WNHNN and CDR2 is SYGVQD (reference sequence). V was clipped by 3 bases and J by 7 bases; unmatched bases: 11. CDR3 length: 16 amino acids. The DNA of the CDR3 is TGCGCCAGCAGTGAAGGCCGGACAGGGGGCCGTATTGAGCAGTACTTC. Translating gives CASSEGRTGGRIEQYF.

The chain carries TRBV6-6 and TRBJ1-5, with TRBD1 matching over 10 bases. CDR1 is MNHNY, CDR2 SVGAGI, per germline (reference sequence). The CDR3 runs 16 residues. Trimming took 8 bases from V and 4 from J; bases not matched to a gene: 11. Here the CDR3 DNA reads TGTGCCAGCTTTCCCGGGACAGGGGCTTTTAATCAGCCCCAGCATTTT. Translation: CASFPGTGAFNQPQHF.

Comment on this clone: This specimen includes other DNA sequences encoding the same CDR3. The CDR3 here is CASSGGRKNTEAFF. The CDR3 DNA reads as TGTGCCAGCAGCGGGGGGAGAAAGAACACTGAAGCTTTCTTT. This chain joins TRBV25-1 and TRBJ1-1; the D gene is possibly TRBD1 (5 bases). This CDR3 region has 14 residues. CDR1 is MGHDK and CDR2 is SYGVNS in the germline V gene. The V end was cut by 6 bases, the J end by 1 base, with 12 bases between. Combining the CDR3 with reference TRBV25-1 and TRBJ1-1 gives the whole variable domain EADIYQTPRYLVIGTGKKITLECSQTMGHDKMYWYQQDPGMELHLIHYSYGVNSTEKGDLSSESTVSRIRTEHFPLTLESARPSHTSQYLCASSGGRKNTEAFFGQGTRLTVV.

This clone was detected a few times. The V gene is TRBV7-8, the J gene TRBJ2-1; 15 bases agree with TRBD2. After removal of 1 base from V and 4 bases from J, the junction contained 8 bases not matched to a gene. The CDR3 extends over 19 amino acids. Germline V CDR1 and CDR2: SGHVS, FQNEAQ. Here the CDR3 DNA reads TGTGCCAGCAGCTTAGAAGGCGGGACTAGCGGGGGGTTGTACAATGAGCAGTTCTTC. Translating it yields CASSLEGGTSGGLYNEQFF.

This chain joins TRBV30 and TRBJ1-1; unclear D gene. Trimming pared 0 bases from V and 2 bases from J, leaving 28 bases between. The CDR3 consists of 20 residues. Germline V gene sequence: CDR1 GTSNPN, CDR2 SVGIG (reference sequence). CDR3: CAWSVREQMAPPPVNTEAFF. Written as DNA, the CDR3 is TGTGCCTGGAGTGTACGGGAACAGATGGCCCCTCCACCCGTAAACACTGAAGCTTTCTTT.

The chain has TRBV28 and TRBJ1-2; D is ambiguous. The germline gives CDR1 MDHEN, CDR2 SYDVKM. V lost 6 bases to trimming and J lost 1 base, with 15 bases between them. The CDR3 loop spans 15 amino acids. The CDR3 DNA sequence: TGTGCCAGCAGGGTCCCAGGAACCGTTAACTATGGCTACACCTTC. It yields the protein CASRVPGTVNYGYTF.

This chain links TRBV5-1 with TRBJ1-2; D is unclear. The V and J ends lost 0 bases and 8 bases respectively, with 11 bases between them. Germline V CDR1 and CDR2: SGHRS, YFSETQ. CDR3 size: 13 residues. The chain's CDR3 is CASSLDVPEGYTF. Here the CDR3 DNA reads TGCGCCAGCAGCTTGGACGTCCCGGAGGGCTACACCTTC.

The chain recombines TRBV28 with TRBJ1-1, with D perhaps matching TRBD1 (5 bases). The ends were cut back, 6 bases at V and 5 bases at J, with 16 bases in the middle. This CDR3 has 14 amino acids. CDR1 and CDR2 from the germline V gene are MDHEN and SYDVKM. The CDR3 DNA is TGTGCCAGCAGACCCAATAGGGGCGGTACTGAAGCTTTCTTT. Its protein is CASRPNRGGTEAFF.

J is TRBJ2-1 and V is TRBV4-3; TRBD1 is a possible D gene (5 bases). Trimming left V 0 bases short and J 5 bases short, with 20 bases between. CDR1 is LGHNA and CDR2 is YSLEER in the germline V gene. This CDR3 contains 18 residues. The CDR3 nucleotides read TGCGCCAGCAGCCAAGATCAGGGCAGACAGCTTTTCCACAATGAGCAGTTCTTC. Amino acid sequence: CASSQDQGRQLFHNEQFF.

The rearrangement joins TRBV11-1 to TRBJ2-5; D possibly corresponds to TRBD2 (5 bases). The ends were cut back, 5 bases at V and 2 bases at J, with 15 bases in the middle. The V gene's germline CDR1 is SGHAT and CDR2 FQDESV (reference sequence). This CDR3 has 15 amino acids. The CDR3 DNA sequence: TGTGCCAGCAGCCACCCTCGGGGAAGTCAAGAGACCCAGTACTTC. Protein sequence: CASSHPRGSQETQYF.

The chain is built from TRBV5-6 and TRBJ2-1; perhaps TRBD2 as D (6 bases). In germline, CDR1 is SGHDT, CDR2 YYEEEE. V was clipped by 7 bases and J by 4 bases, with 18 bases between them. The CDR3 consists of 15 residues. CDR3: CASLFWGRTYNEQFF. For the CDR3, the DNA is TGTGCCAGCCTGTTTTGGGGGAGGACGTACAATGAGCAGTTCTTC.

The chain links TRBV27 to TRBJ1-6; 8 nucleotides match TRBD1. CDR1 MNHEY and CDR2 SMNVEV come from the germline V gene (reference sequence). The J segment lost 8 bases and the V segment lost 6 bases, leaving 6 bases of the junction unmatched. There are 14 residues in the CDR3. The CDR3 loop reads CASRPTGGDSPLHF. The CDR3 nucleotides read TGTGCCAGCAGGCCTACAGGGGGGGATTCACCCCTCCACTTT.